This TCR beta chain was recorded in a study of CD8+CD57+ T cells in acquired aplastic anemia. Study background: The study obtained an average of about 3.4 ug of DNA from sorted CD4+ and CD8+ cells.

This CDR3 contains 14 residues. Germline CDR1 and CDR2: MGHDK and SYGVNS. This clonotype was observed a single time. Antigen unknown. Sequence at one end of the junction differs from germline and may be a read error. Before being chosen for sequencing, patients had shown CD8+CD57+ cell expansion by flow cytometry. The study sampled blood from patients who had received no therapy. Profiles of TCR beta VDJ and CDR3 were generated from a genomic DNA template. Each CDR3 protein is one row after TCRdb ran MiXCR on the reads. Here the sample spans around 210,000 distinct CDR3 sequences, roughly 60% being singletons. Whole-study results and caveats: Sharing between patients and controls was observed for over 25 CD8+ CDR3 sequences. Any difference that existed in CD8+ Simpson's diversity between patients and controls was not significant.

The TCR was taken from a human donor with aplastic anemia. Material for sequencing was sorted CD4+, CD8+, or CD8+CD57+ T cells (not recorded which) from PBMCs. The rearrangement joins TRBV25-1 to TRBJ1-6, with D perhaps matching TRBD1 (5 bases). CDR3 sequence: CASSDRDGNSHLHF. CDR3 nucleotide sequence: TGTGCCAGCAGTGACAGGGACGGTAATTCACACCTCCACTTT.